This T cell receptor (beta chain) comes out of a study of blood T cell repertoires in COVID-19. Study overall: COVID-19 samples from acute and convalescent phases originated in the United States, Italy and Spain. T cells, B-cell-depleted T cells, or PBMCs provided the cDNA or gDNA that served as material.

CDR1 MDHEN and CDR2 SYDVKM come from the germline V gene. V was clipped by 7 bases and J by 5 bases, with 9 bases between them. The CDR3 has 12 residues. In the original processing: Amplification of reference gene primers provided the estimated nucleated cell counts. Some clones are missing from TCRdb's copy, which holds only in-frame ones; the method was immunoSEQ multiplex PCR. V, J and clone size reflect that table, while D and trimming were determined from the DNA. The table includes under 100,000 clones, 75% to 90% detected once. This receptor was obtained from a human donor in a cohort sampled during active COVID-19. Input material: peripheral blood. The chain links TRBV28 to TRBJ1-5; D is undetermined. The CDR3 protein is CASMTSHQPQHF. Written as DNA, the CDR3 is TGTGCCAGCATGACTTCCCATCAGCCCCAGCATTTT.